Described below is a single TCR beta chain sequence and its context. These data originate in a study of blood T cell repertoires in COVID-19. Study details: From the United States, Italy and Spain came samples of acute and convalescent COVID-19. T cells, B-cell-depleted T cells, or PBMCs provided the cDNA or gDNA that served as material.

The authors' processing: Researchers report that nucleated cell counts were estimated from reference gene primer amplification. Only in-frame clones appear in the TCRdb table, and some are missing; sequencing was by immunoSEQ multiplex PCR. V and J calls and clone size follow that table, whereas D and trimming were derived from the DNA. The table shows under 85,000 clones, with about 88% occurring only once. The junction had 10 bases not matched to a gene; V was cut back by 4 bases and J by 6 bases. This CDR3 is 17 amino acids long. Germline-derived CDR1 and CDR2 are SGHRS and YFSETQ. Sequences were obtained from peripheral blood. This clonotype was obtained from a man in his 70s with active or convalescent COVID-19. J is TRBJ2-1 and V is TRBV5-1, with 13 bases fitting TRBD2. CDR3 sequence (DNA): TGCGCCAGCAGCCCGCAGATACTAGCGGGGGGGCCCAATGAGCAGTTCTTC. Its protein is CASSPQILAGGPNEQFF.